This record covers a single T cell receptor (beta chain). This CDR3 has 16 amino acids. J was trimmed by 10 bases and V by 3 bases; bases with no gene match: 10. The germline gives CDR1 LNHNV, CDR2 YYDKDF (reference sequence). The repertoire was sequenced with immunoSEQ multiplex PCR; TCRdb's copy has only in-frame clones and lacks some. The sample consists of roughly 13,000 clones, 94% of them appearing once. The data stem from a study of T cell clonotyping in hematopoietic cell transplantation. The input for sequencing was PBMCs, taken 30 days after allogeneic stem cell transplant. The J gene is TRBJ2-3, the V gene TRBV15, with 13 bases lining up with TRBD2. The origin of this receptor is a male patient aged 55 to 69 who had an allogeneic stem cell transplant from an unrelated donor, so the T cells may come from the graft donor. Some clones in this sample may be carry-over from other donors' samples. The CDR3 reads CATSREPGLAGSAQYF. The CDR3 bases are TGTGCCACCAGCAGGGAGCCGGGACTAGCGGGATCAGCGCAGTATTTT.